This record covers a single T cell receptor beta chain. This entry comes from a study of blood T cell repertoires in COVID-19. Study context: COVID-19 samples collected from the United States, Italy and Spain covered acute and convalescent phases. Sources were T cells, B-cell-depleted T cells, or PBMCs; the material itself was cDNA or gDNA.

Per the original methods: How many nucleated cells were present was estimated from reference gene primer amplification. TCRdb keeps only in-frame clones here, not all; method: immunoSEQ multiplex PCR. V, J and clone size derive from that table, while D and trimming were established from the DNA sequence. The sample lists 650,000 to 800,000 clones, approximately 90% occurring once. V was cut by 6 bases and J by 4 bases, with 21 bases left in between. This CDR3 is built from 15 residues. CDR1 is SQVTM, CDR2 ANQGSEA, per germline. Sequenced: peripheral blood. This chain connects TRBV29-1 to TRBJ1-2; possibly TRBD1 for D (5 bases). The clonotype comes from a woman between 18 and 30 years old with acute or convalescent COVID-19. The CDR3 spells CSVIPLQVSGYGYTF. CDR3 coding DNA: TGCAGCGTCATTCCCTTACAGGTCTCCGGCTATGGCTACACCTTC.